This T cell receptor beta chain was found in a study of monozygotic twins with inflammatory bowel disease. The study's findings and limits: With others, IBD patients shared fewer clonotypes than healthy twins did, especially with disease activity.

With eight separate reactions per sample, the authors made cDNA. With about 17 and 10 cycles respectively, two nested PCRs were carried out on TCRalpha and TCRbeta cDNA. From its re-call of the 5' RACE reads, TCRdb lists each CDR3 protein once, without DNA. The sample has 300,000 to 350,000 distinct CDR3 sequences, and its top ten clones hold roughly 2%. Regarding this clonotype: Its antigen remains unknown.

CDR3 length: 18 amino acids. This clonotype originated in a human donor with ulcerative colitis or Crohn's disease, or a healthy co-twin of an affected twin (not recorded which). Source material: blood. The gene calls are TRBV12-3 or TRBV12-4 and TRBJ1-3; the TCRdb D gene call, TRBD1, has no DNA to confirm it. CDR3 sequence: CASSKTGGFGIAGNTIYF.